This T cell receptor beta chain was captured in a study of blood T cells in healthy people across ages. Turning to the study itself: Capture via template switching afforded approximately one barcoded beta molecule per two T cells.

Study-wide results and caveats: In long-lived donors, naive CD4+ cell counts and diversity exceeded those of aged donors.

The CDR3 contains 17 residues. The germline V gene has CDR1 LNHNV and CDR2 YYDKDF (reference sequence). V was pared by 0 bases and J by 0 bases, with 13 bases between. This clonotype has more than one count but fewer than ten. The antigen remains undetermined. The use of a sample-barcoded 5' primer and a J-beta primer mix characterized a second PCR of about 6 to 12 cycles. Via MiXCR, TCRdb re-called the 5' RACE reads, giving one row per CDR3 protein. The sample yields nearly 800,000 distinct CDR3 sequences, 20% to 30% seen once. This sample was shared with a second study, whose subject was T cells of mothers and their children.

This receptor was identified in a boy younger than 18 in good health. V usage is TRBV15 and J usage is TRBJ2-3; D not certain. Sequencing used blood. The CDR3 DNA reads as TGTGCCACCAGCAGAGATCCCAGCAGGCCCAGCACAGATACGCAGTATTTT. This sequence encodes CATSRDPSRPSTDTQYF.